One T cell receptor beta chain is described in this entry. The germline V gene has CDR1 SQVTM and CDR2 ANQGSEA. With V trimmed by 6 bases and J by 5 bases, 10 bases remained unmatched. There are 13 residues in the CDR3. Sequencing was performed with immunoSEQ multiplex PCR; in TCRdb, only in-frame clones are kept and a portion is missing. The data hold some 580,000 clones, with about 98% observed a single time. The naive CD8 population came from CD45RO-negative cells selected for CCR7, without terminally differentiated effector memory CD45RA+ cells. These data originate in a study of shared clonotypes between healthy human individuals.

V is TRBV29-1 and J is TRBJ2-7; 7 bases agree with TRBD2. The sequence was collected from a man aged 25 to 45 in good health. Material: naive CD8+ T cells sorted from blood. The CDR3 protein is CSVPGGGIHEQYF. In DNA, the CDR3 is TGCAGCGTCCCTGGGGGGGGGATCCACGAGCAGTACTTC.